This T cell receptor beta chain was recovered during a study of blood T cell repertoires in COVID-19. J was trimmed by 6 bases and V by 7 bases; bases with no gene match: 4. The germline V gene encodes CDR1 DFQATT and CDR2 SNEGSKA (reference sequence). The length of the CDR3 is 11 residues. Per the study methods: Researchers report that nucleated cell counts were estimated from reference gene primer amplification. The assay was immunoSEQ multiplex PCR, and TCRdb's table has in-frame clones only and misses some. Clone size and the V and J calls come from that table; the DNA yielded D and trimming. The data show 20,000 to 25,000 clones, roughly 84% seen once.

This clonotype originated in a human donor in a cohort sampled during active COVID-19. The donor label of this sample is uncertain. Sequenced: peripheral blood. The chain is built from TRBV20-1 and TRBJ2-7; 9 bases align to TRBD2. The DNA of the CDR3 is TGCAGTGTAGCGGGAGTCGTCGAGCAGTACTTC. Its protein is CSVAGVVEQYF.